The next 5 T cell receptor beta chains were all read from a single sample in a study of blood T cell repertoires in COVID-19. TCRdb keeps only in-frame clones here, not all; method: immunoSEQ multiplex PCR. Of 95,000 to 120,000 clones detected, 70% to 90% appear once; the ten largest clones hold about 3.4%. The sequencing input was peripheral blood. Receptors originate from a middle-aged man with acute or convalescent COVID-19.

The chain links TRBV6-6 to TRBJ2-7; 9 positions agree with TRBD2. The CDR3 has 14 residues. From germline, CDR1 is MNHNY and CDR2 SVGAGI (reference sequence). Trimming cost V 4 bases and J 1 base; bases outside gene matches: 2. The CDR3 DNA reads TGTGCCAGCAGTTCTAGCGGGGCTTCCTACGAGCAGTACTTC. Protein product: CASSSSGASYEQYF.

This chain uses TRBV10-3 with TRBJ1-2; D unresolved. The germline V gene encodes CDR1 ENHRY and CDR2 SYGVKD. This CDR3 spans 16 amino acids. The V and J ends lost 3 bases and 5 bases respectively, with 19 bases between them. The CDR3 region has the DNA TGTGCCATCAGTGATCCAAATCAGTATTTCATTTATGGCTACACCTTC. Amino acids: CAISDPNQYFIYGYTF.

J is TRBJ2-5 and V is TRBV12-3 or TRBV12-4; maybe TRBD1 (6 bases). The CDR3 has 13 residues. V was shortened by 1 base and J by 3 bases, with 6 bases between the two germline ends. The CDR3 is CASSLGTEETQYF. As DNA, the CDR3 is TGTGCCAGCAGTTTAGGGACAGAAGAGACCCAGTACTTC.

This sequence joins TRBV30 and TRBJ1-1, with D perhaps matching TRBD1 (5 bases). Germline CDR1 GTSNPN, CDR2 SVGIG (reference sequence). This CDR3 is 13 amino acids long. The V end was cut by 3 bases, the J end by 3 bases, with 11 bases between. CDR3 in DNA: TGTGCCTGGAGAAGGGGTATGGACACTGAAGCTTTCTTT. Protein: CAWRRGMDTEAFF.

In DNA, the CDR3 is TGTGCCATCAGTGTGGACGGGAGCTCCTACGAGCAGTACTTC. Translated, it gives CAISVDGSSYEQYF. This sequence joins TRBV10-3 and TRBJ2-7; TRBD2 is a possible D gene (6 bases). V was cut by 4 bases and J by 0 bases, with 10 bases left in between. Germline CDR1 and CDR2: ENHRY and SYGVKD. This CDR3 has 14 residues.